These 27 T cell receptor beta chains came from one sample sequenced in a study of shared clonotypes between healthy human individuals. Clones were read by immunoSEQ multiplex PCR, and TCRdb kept only the in-frame ones, dropping some. The sample records about 490,000 clones, less than 80% being singletons. Sequencing was carried out using PBMCs. The source of these receptors is a woman between 35 and 50 years old in good health. Some clones in this sample may be carry-over from other donors' samples.

In its sample, this clone was seen a few times. The sample contains more than one DNA sequence encoding this CDR3. The gene calls are TRBV6-1 and TRBJ1-5, with D unclear. CDR1 and CDR2 (germline): MNHNS, SASEGT. Trimming removed 2 bases at V and 5 bases at J, with 7 bases between. CDR3 length: 13 amino acids. In DNA form, the CDR3 reads TGTGCCAGCAGTGAACAAGGCGATCAGCCCCAGCATTTT. Protein sequence: CASSEQGDQPQHF.

This chain connects TRBV19 to TRBJ2-7; TRBD2 aligns across 7 bases. J gave up 2 bases and V 3 bases, and 7 bases lay outside the gene matches. This CDR3 comprises 15 residues. Germline V gene lookup returns CDR1 LNHDA and CDR2 SQIVND (reference sequence). The CDR3 DNA sequence: TGTGCCAGTAGTATCGCCGCGGGAGTTCCCTACGAGCAGTACTTC. Residues: CASSIAAGVPYEQYF.

The CDR3 is CASSRDGANYGYTF. As DNA, the CDR3 is TGTGCCAGCAGCCGGGACGGCGCAAACTATGGCTACACCTTC. This chain links TRBV7-9 with TRBJ1-2, with D possibly being TRBD1 (5 bases). The CDR3 has 14 amino acids. CDR1 is SEHNR, CDR2 FQNEAQ, per germline (reference sequence). Trimming left V 5 bases short and J 2 bases short, with 12 bases between.

Concerning this clone: The junction shows a germline mismatch at one end, possibly a read error. This sequence joins TRBV7-9 and TRBJ2-5; 9 nucleotides align to TRBD2. Germline-derived CDR1 and CDR2 are SEHNR and FQNEAQ (reference sequence). The length of the CDR3 is 11 residues. The CDR3 DNA is TGTGCCAGCAGGGGCGGGAGGGATCCCGACTTC. Protein sequence: CASRGGRDPDF.

This rearrangement joins TRBV28 to TRBJ1-5; D is uncertain. The CDR3 runs to 12 residues. V was trimmed by 7 bases and J by 6 bases, leaving 10 bases between them. Per the germline V gene, CDR1 is MDHEN and CDR2 is SYDVKM. CDR3 DNA: TGTGCCAGCAATCGGGGAATTCAGCCCCAGCATTTT. It encodes CASNRGIQPQHF.

CDR3 in DNA: TGTGCCAGCAGTTTATCGTCGGCTAGCGGACACAATGAGCAGTTCTTC. It is translated as CASSLSSASGHNEQFF. This rearrangement joins TRBV27 to TRBJ2-1; TRBD2 matches at 7 bases. The V and J ends lost 0 bases and 5 bases, in that order; junction bases with no gene match: 7. Germline CDR1 is MNHEY and CDR2 is SMNVEV (reference sequence). The CDR3 is 16 residues long.

The chain combines TRBV4-1 with TRBJ1-1; maybe TRBD1 (5 bases). The CDR3 loop spans 18 amino acids. V lost 1 base to trimming and J lost 1 base, with 19 bases between them. CDR1 MGHRA and CDR2 YSYEKL come from the germline V gene. CDR3 nucleotide sequence: TGCGCCAGCAGCCAAGGCGTAACGGGCGGCCAGGGGAACACTGAAGCTTTCTTT. It codes for CASSQGVTGGQGNTEAFF.

The chain links TRBV27 to TRBJ1-1; tentative D call: TRBD1 (6 bases). Germline V CDR1 and CDR2: MNHEY, SMNVEV (reference sequence). CDR3 length: 13 amino acids. Trimming removed 0 bases from V and 9 bases from J, with 11 bases in between. The CDR3 loop reads CASSLSKGGKAFF. DNA for the CDR3: TGTGCCAGCAGTTTATCGAAGGGGGGAAAAGCTTTCTTT.

The DNA for the CDR3 is TGCGCCAGCAGCCAAGATTTGACGCTGGGACTAGCGGGAGACACCGGGGAGCTGTTTTTT. Its protein is CASSQDLTLGLAGDTGELFF. This rearrangement joins TRBV4-3 to TRBJ2-2, with 14 positions matching TRBD2. The CDR3 loop spans 20 amino acids. In germline, CDR1 is LGHNA, CDR2 YSLEER. After removal of 0 bases from V and 3 bases from J, the junction contained 9 bases not matched to a gene.

Notes on this clone: A much larger clone sits a single nucleotide away, making a read error possible. The rearrangement links TRBV29-1 to TRBJ2-1, with 9 bases that match TRBD2. Germline CDR1 is SQVTM and CDR2 is ANQGSEA. Losses at the gene ends were 2 bases for V and 4 bases for J; bases not matched to a gene: 6. The length of the CDR3 is 15 residues. CDR3 in amino acids: CSVEPSGVSYNEQFF. In DNA form, the CDR3 reads TGCAGCGTTGAACCTAGCGGGGTTTCGTACAATGAGCAGTTCTTC.

The V call is TRBV28, the J call TRBJ2-1, with a tentative D call TRBD1 (6 bases). Germline V CDR1 and CDR2: MDHEN, SYDVKM. The CDR3 sequence is 14 residues long. Trimming stripped 9 bases from V and 4 bases from J, with 16 bases between. CDR3 DNA sequence: TGTGCCAGTAAACCGGGACAACTATACAATGAGCAGTTCTTC. This encodes CASKPGQLYNEQFF.

V usage is TRBV12-5 and J usage is TRBJ2-1; TRBD2 agrees at 10 bases. J lost 6 bases, V lost 0 bases, and 5 bases had no gene match. The CDR3 covers 16 residues. The germline V gene encodes CDR1 LGHNT and CDR2 FRNRAP. Here the CDR3 reads CASGLVVSGRSNEQFF. The CDR3 DNA follows: TGTGCTAGTGGTTTGGTTGTTAGCGGGAGGTCCAATGAGCAGTTCTTC.

A single count supports this clone. This chain links TRBV27 with TRBJ2-1; a possible D gene is TRBD2 (5 bases). The CDR3 has 15 amino acids. V was shortened by 5 bases and J by 7 bases, with 18 bases between the two germline ends. Germline V gene lookup returns CDR1 MNHEY and CDR2 SMNVEV (reference sequence). The CDR3: CASSPRLAVENEQFF. In DNA, the CDR3 is TGTGCCAGCAGTCCCCGGCTAGCAGTTGAAAATGAGCAGTTCTTC.

The chain has TRBV28 and TRBJ2-1; 7 bases are shared with TRBD1. Germline values: CDR1 MDHEN, CDR2 SYDVKM. This CDR3 contains 16 residues. The J segment lost 3 bases and the V segment lost 4 bases, leaving 9 bases of the junction unmatched. The CDR3 DNA reads TGTGCCAGCAGTTCGATACAGGGGTCACTCTACAATGAGCAGTTCTTC. Translated, it gives CASSSIQGSLYNEQFF.

A word on this clone: This likely stems from a read error, as it lies one base from a far larger clone. V and J are TRBV30 and TRBJ2-5; D is unresolved. Germline loops: CDR1 GTSNPN, CDR2 SVGIG (reference sequence). This CDR3 has 13 residues. The CDR3 is CARSPAASVAQYF. CDR3 nucleotides: TGTGCCCGGAGTCCCGCAGCCTCCGTGGCCCAGTACTTC.

This rearrangement joins TRBV5-4 to TRBJ2-1; D might be TRBD2 (6 bases). Germline V lookup: CDR1 SGHNT, CDR2 YYREEE (reference sequence). V lost 7 bases and J 9 bases, leaving 17 bases between the germline ends. The CDR3 totals 13 residues. CDR3 region: CASSYGASAEQFF. Written as DNA, the CDR3 is TGTGCCAGCTCCTACGGGGCTAGCGCTGAGCAGTTCTTC.

Details on this clone: This specimen includes other DNA sequences encoding the same CDR3. The chain links TRBV28 to TRBJ2-2; 7 bases match TRBD2. V shed 6 bases and J 1 base; nucleotides not matched to a gene: 2. The CDR3 contains 14 residues. Per germline, CDR1 MDHEN and CDR2 SYDVKM. Here the CDR3 reads CASRLAENTGELFF. In nucleotides, the CDR3 is TGTGCCAGCAGGCTAGCGGAGAACACCGGGGAGCTGTTTTTT.

This sequence joins TRBV19 and TRBJ1-1, with no clear D. With 3 bases removed from V and 12 bases from J, the gap between germline ends came to 11 bases. The germline V gene has CDR1 LNHDA and CDR2 SQIVND (reference sequence). This CDR3 spans 11 amino acids. As DNA, the CDR3 is TGTGCCAGTAGTATCATGGGGTTGACTTTCTTT. Residues: CASSIMGLTFF. Looking up the rest from reference TRBV19 and TRBJ1-1 gives the full variable domain: DGGITQSPKYLFRKEGQNVTLSCEQNLNHDAMYWYRQDPGQGLRLIYYSQIVNDFQKGDIAEGYSVSREKKESFPLTVTSAQKNPTAFYLCASSIMGLTFFGQGTRLTVV.

The gene calls are TRBV10-2 and TRBJ2-7; 8 nucleotides agree with TRBD2. Germline CDR1 and CDR2: WSHSY and SAAADI. V shed 3 bases, J shed 3 bases, and the junction held 7 bases outside the gene matches. There are 15 residues in the CDR3. The CDR3 DNA reads TGCGCCAGCAGTGATTATAGGCTAGCGGGCTACGAGCAGTACTTC. The encoded protein is CASSDYRLAGYEQYF.

This clone has just a few counts. This chain uses TRBV10-1 with TRBJ1-1, with D maybe TRBD1 (5 bases). The CDR3 totals 14 residues. Trimming shortened V by 3 bases and J by 3 bases, and 11 bases separated the two germline ends. CDR1 is WNHNN, CDR2 SYGVQD, per germline (reference sequence). CDR3 amino acids: CASSESGKDTEAFF. In DNA, the CDR3 is TGCGCCAGCAGTGAATCAGGGAAGGACACTGAAGCTTTCTTT.

The chain has TRBV29-1 and TRBJ1-1; D is unclear. Germline V gene sequence: CDR1 SQVTM, CDR2 ANQGSEA. V dropped 5 bases and J dropped 0 bases, with 16 bases sitting between them. The CDR3 spans 15 residues. The DNA of the CDR3 is TGCAGCGTTTCAGCGGGGTGGGCTATGAACACTGAAGCTTTCTTT. As protein: CSVSAGWAMNTEAFF.

The V call is TRBV10-3, the J call TRBJ2-1; the D is unclear. The CDR3 loop spans 15 amino acids. Germline CDR1 ENHRY, CDR2 SYGVKD. V gave up 5 bases and J gave up 0 bases, with 11 bases separating them. CDR3: CAISPRSSSYNEQFF. The CDR3, as DNA: TGTGCCATCAGTCCCAGGTCCAGCTCCTACAATGAGCAGTTCTTC.

This clone has a count of ten or more. The chain links TRBV6-6 to TRBJ1-5, with no clear D. The CDR3 length is 16 residues. Germline CDR1 reads MNHNY; CDR2 reads SVGAGI (reference sequence). With 2 bases removed from V and 0 bases from J, the gap between germline ends came to 11 bases. The CDR3 loop is CASSYGNTRSNQPQHF. The CDR3 DNA sequence: TGTGCCAGCAGTTACGGAAACACACGTAGCAATCAGCCCCAGCATTTT.

This clone was seen only a few times. The chain employs TRBV2 and TRBJ2-7; TRBD2 is a possible D gene (5 bases). Trimming cost V 7 bases and J 6 bases, with 13 bases left between them. CDR3 size: 12 residues. CDR1 is SNHLY and CDR2 is FYNNEI in the germline V gene. CDR3 nucleotide sequence: TGTGCCAGCACCCCGTCGGGGTTCGAGCAGTACTTC. Translation gives CASTPSGFEQYF.

The rearrangement joins TRBV7-2 to TRBJ2-1; 7 nucleotides agree with TRBD2. The ends lost 1 base at V and 5 bases at J; junction bases unmatched: 5. Germline V gives CDR1 SGHTA, CDR2 FQGNSA. This CDR3 contains 15 residues. CDR3 protein: CASSLVTSLNNEQFF. The CDR3 coding sequence is TGTGCCAGCAGCTTAGTGACTAGCCTGAACAATGAGCAGTTCTTC.

The chain carries TRBV19 and TRBJ1-1; tentative D call: TRBD1 (5 bases). Germline CDR1 is LNHDA and CDR2 is SQIVND (reference sequence). V was cut by 4 bases and J by 9 bases, with 12 bases left in between. This CDR3 contains 12 residues. The CDR3 loop reads CASSSPGSKAFF. The DNA of the CDR3 is TGTGCCAGTAGTAGTCCAGGGTCGAAAGCTTTCTTT. Filled out from reference TRBV19 and TRBJ1-1, the complete variable domain reads DGGITQSPKYLFRKEGQNVTLSCEQNLNHDAMYWYRQDPGQGLRLIYYSQIVNDFQKGDIAEGYSVSREKKESFPLTVTSAQKNPTAFYLCASSSPGSKAFFGQGTRLTVV.

This chain joins TRBV7-9 and TRBJ2-7; D unresolved. V was clipped by 5 bases and J by 5 bases, with 25 bases between them. The CDR3 is 17 residues long. The germline CDR1 and CDR2 sequences are SEHNR and FQNEAQ (reference sequence). The CDR3 protein is CASSPLRLGRKNNEQYF. As DNA, the CDR3 is TGTGCCAGCAGCCCACTCAGGCTGGGCCGAAAAAACAACGAGCAGTACTTC.